The 3 T cell receptor beta chains given below trace back to one sample, sequenced in a study of blood T cells in healthy people across ages. Primed by a sample-barcoded 5' primer and a J-beta primer mix, a second PCR proceeded for about 7 to 12 cycles. Each CDR3 protein gets one entry after TCRdb re-called the 5' RACE reads with MiXCR. The data hold 910,000 or so distinct CDR3 sequences, with 51% observed a single time. The sequencing sample was made of blood. These receptors were collected from a woman in her sixties or seventies in good health.

This clonotype has just a few counts. The chain links TRBV5-1 to TRBJ2-7; TRBD1 or TRBD2 may be the D gene (5 bases each). The CDR3 covers 13 residues. Germline assignment: CDR1 SGHRS and CDR2 YFSETQ. V was clipped by 4 bases and J by 5 bases, with 13 bases between them. The CDR3 sequence is CASSQGPSNEQYF. CDR3 DNA sequence: TGCGCCAGCAGCCAGGGACCTTCAAACGAGCAGTACTTC.

In its sample, this clonotype was seen a few times. The chain links TRBV7-2 to TRBJ1-6; no clear D gene. The CDR3 is made up of 14 amino acids. The V end was cut by 0 bases, the J end by 5 bases, with 5 bases between. Germline loops: CDR1 SGHTA, CDR2 FQGNSA. CDR3 in amino acids: CASSLAGNNSPLHF. Written as DNA, the CDR3 is TGTGCCAGCAGCTTAGCTGGGAATAATTCACCCCTCCACTTT.

The V call is TRBV3-1, the J call TRBJ2-4; 7 positions agree with TRBD2. The J call may be mistaken, given a closer DNA end match to TRBJ2-7. CDR1 and CDR2 from the germline V gene are LGHDT and YNNKEL (reference sequence). The CDR3 is 15 residues long. The CDR3 here is CASSPEAGLIYEQYF. As DNA, the CDR3 is TGTGCCAGCAGCCCTGAAGCGGGACTAATATACGAGCAGTACTTC.